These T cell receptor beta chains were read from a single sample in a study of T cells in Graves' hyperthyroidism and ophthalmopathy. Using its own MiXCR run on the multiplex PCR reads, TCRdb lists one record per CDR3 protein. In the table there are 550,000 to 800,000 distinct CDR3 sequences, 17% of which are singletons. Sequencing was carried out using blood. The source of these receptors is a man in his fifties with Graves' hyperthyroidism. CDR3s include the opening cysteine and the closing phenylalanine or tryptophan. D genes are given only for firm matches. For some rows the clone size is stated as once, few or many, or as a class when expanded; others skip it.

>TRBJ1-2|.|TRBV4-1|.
CASSPGDSTSHYGYTF
TGCGCCAGCAGCCCTGGGGACTCTACAAGCCACTATGGCTACACCTTC
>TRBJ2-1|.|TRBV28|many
CASSFPPERQFF
TGTGCCAGCAGTTTCCCCCCGGAACGACAGTTCTTC
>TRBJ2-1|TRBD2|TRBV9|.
CASAPPSSGRAKEQFF
TGTGCCAGTGCCCCCCCCAGTAGCGGGAGGGCCAAGGAGCAGTTCTTC
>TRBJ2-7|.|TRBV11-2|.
CASNHVLGTVKYEQYF
TGTGCCAGCAACCATGTTTTAGGGACTGTCAAATACGAGCAGTACTTC
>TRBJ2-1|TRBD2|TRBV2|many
CASSPRGSGGYNEQFF
TGTGCCAGCAGTCCCCGAGGTAGCGGGGGATACAATGAGCAGTTCTTC
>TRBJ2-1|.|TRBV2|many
CASSDEGATYNEQFF
TGTGCCAGCAGTGATGAGGGAGCAACCTACAATGAGCAGTTCTTC
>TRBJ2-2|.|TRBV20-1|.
CSARASGRGSGELFF
TGCAGTGCTAGAGCTAGCGGTAGGGGGTCCGGGGAGCTGTTTTTT
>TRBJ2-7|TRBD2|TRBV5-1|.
CASSLEGLVDEQYF
TGCGCCAGCAGCTTGGAAGGACTAGTTGACGAGCAGTACTTC
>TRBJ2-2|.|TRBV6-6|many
CASSYSGVGWENTGELFF
TGTGCCAGCAGTTACTCTGGAGTGGGATGGGAAAACACCGGGGAGCTGTTTTTT
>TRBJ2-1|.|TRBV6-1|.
CASWASALYEQFF
TGTGCCAGCTGGGCGTCAGCCCTCTACGAGCAGTTCTTC
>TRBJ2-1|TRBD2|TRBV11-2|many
CASSLVGTRNEQFF
TGTGCCAGCAGCTTAGTCGGGACTAGGAATGAGCAGTTCTTC
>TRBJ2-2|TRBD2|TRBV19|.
CASSSWTSGHTGELFF
TGTGCCAGTAGTTCCTGGACTAGCGGTCACACCGGGGAGCTGTTTTTT